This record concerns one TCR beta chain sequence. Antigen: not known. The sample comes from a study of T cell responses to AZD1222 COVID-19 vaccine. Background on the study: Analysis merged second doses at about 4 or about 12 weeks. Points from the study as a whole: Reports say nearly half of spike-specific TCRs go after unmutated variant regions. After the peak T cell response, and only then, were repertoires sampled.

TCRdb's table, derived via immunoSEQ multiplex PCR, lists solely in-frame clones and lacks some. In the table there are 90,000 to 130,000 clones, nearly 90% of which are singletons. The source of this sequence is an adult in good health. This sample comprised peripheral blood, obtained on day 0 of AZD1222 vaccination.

In DNA form, the CDR3 reads TGTGCCAGCAGGGGTAACTATGGCTACACCTTC. Translation gives CASRGNYGYTF. V is TRBV12-3 or TRBV12-4 and J is TRBJ1-2; D is unclear. There are 11 residues in the CDR3. The germline V and J ends were trimmed by 6 bases and 1 base, with 3 bases remaining between them.